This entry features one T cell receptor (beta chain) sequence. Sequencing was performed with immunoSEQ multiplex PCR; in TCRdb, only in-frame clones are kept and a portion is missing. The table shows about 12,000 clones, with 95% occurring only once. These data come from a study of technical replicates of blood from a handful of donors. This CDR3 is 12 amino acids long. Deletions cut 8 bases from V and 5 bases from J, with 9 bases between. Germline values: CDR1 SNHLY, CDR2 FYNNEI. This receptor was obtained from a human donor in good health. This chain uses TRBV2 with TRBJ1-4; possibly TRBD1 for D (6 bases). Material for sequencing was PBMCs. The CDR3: CASRQGNEKLFF. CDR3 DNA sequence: TGTGCCAGCCGTCAGGGGAATGAAAAACTGTTTTTT.